This T cell receptor beta chain was recorded in a study of control samples from healthy donors and cancer patients. Clones were read by immunoSEQ multiplex PCR, and TCRdb kept only the in-frame ones, dropping some. The sample gives fewer than 85,000 clones, approximately 92% of which show up once; around 6% is in the top ten. V lost 2 bases to trimming and J lost 0 bases, with 8 bases between them. The CDR3 length is 15 residues. Germline loops: CDR1 MNHEY, CDR2 SMNVEV (reference sequence). The material sequenced was blood. The TCR sequence derives from a woman aged 60-70 years in good health. The V and J genes are TRBV27 and TRBJ2-4; tentatively, D is TRBD1 or TRBD2 (5 bases each). The CDR3 spells CASSLRGAAKNIQYF. The CDR3 DNA is TGTGCCAGCAGTTTAAGGGGAGCAGCCAAAAACATTCAGTACTTC.